A selection of T cell receptor beta chains follows, all from one sample in a study of T cells after yellow fever vaccination. One entry per CDR3 protein, called by TCRdb with MiXCR from the 5' RACE reads. The sample holds approximately 260,000 distinct CDR3 sequences, approximately 5.2% seen once. Specimen: CD4+ T cells sorted from PBMCs, collected on the day of the yellow fever booster vaccination. Receptors were obtained from a man in his late teens or twenties who received the YFV17D yellow fever vaccine. The CDR3 runs from the conserved cysteine through the conserved F or W. Fields, in order: D gene, J gene, clone size, V gene, CDR3 DNA, CDR3 protein. D genes are given only for firm matches. Rows may omit the clone size; those that give it use once, few, many or a size class.

TRBD1	TRBJ1-4	few	TRBV6-5	TGTGCCAGCAGCCCCGGACAGGGGGCGAACGAAAAACTGTTTTTT	CASSPGQGANEKLFF
TRBD2	TRBJ2-5	few	TRBV7-9	TGTGCCAGCAGCTTTGGGGGGGTAGAGACCCAGTACTTC	CASSFGGVETQYF
-	TRBJ1-1	-	TRBV12-3/TRBV12-4	TGTGCCAGCAGGTGGGGGGGAAACACTGAAGCTTTCTTT	CASRWGGNTEAFF
TRBD2	TRBJ2-1	-	TRBV6-5	TGTGCCAGCAGAAGACTAGCGGAGAGCAATGAGCAGTTCTTC	CASRRLAESNEQFF
-	TRBJ1-5	many	TRBV7-4	TGTGCCAGCAGCTCTAGACTAGGGTTTTGTAGCAATCAGCCCCAGCATTTT	CASSSRLGFCSNQPQHF
-	TRBJ1-5	many	TRBV29-1	TGCAGCGTTGGGGGGGGAAATCAGCCCCAGCATTTT	CSVGGGNQPQHF
TRBD1	TRBJ2-7	-	TRBV5-4	TGTGCCAGCAGCGAAGCGCTGGGACAGGGAGGCGAGCAGTACTTC	CASSEALGQGGEQYF
-	TRBJ2-3	-	TRBV20-1	TGCAGTGCTAGTAGTAGGAAGAGACTTGGGAGGTGGGATACGCAGTATTTT	CSASSRKRLGRWDTQYF
TRBD1	TRBJ1-1	-	TRBV10-3	TGTGCCATCAGTGATACAGGGGGACGGGCTGAAGCTTTCTTT	CAISDTGGRAEAFF
TRBD1	TRBJ1-5	few	TRBV7-9	TGTGCCAGCAGCCCCGGACAGGCTGGTAGTCAGCCCCAGCATTTT	CASSPGQAGSQPQHF
-	TRBJ1-1	many	TRBV29-1	TGCAGCGTAGCCTTACAGGTTAAGGCTGAAGCTTTCTTT	CSVALQVKAEAFF
-	TRBJ2-3	-	TRBV7-9	TGTGCCAGCAGCTCTGGAGGGACCGTTGATACGCAGTATTTT	CASSSGGTVDTQYF
-	TRBJ1-5	few	TRBV28	TGTGCCAGTGGAGGGCCTTTCAATCAGCCCCAGCATTTT	CASGGPFNQPQHF
TRBD1	TRBJ1-1	few	TRBV12-3/TRBV12-4	TGTGCCAGCATTTCAGGGGGCGGGAGCACTGAAGCTTTCTTT	CASISGGGSTEAFF
-	TRBJ2-4	-	TRBV30	TGTGCCTGGAGCCCGACGGGTCTAGCCAAAAACATTCAGTACTTC	CAWSPTGLAKNIQYF
-	TRBJ2-1	-	TRBV18	TGTGCCAGCTCACCACAATGGCAGGGGGGCAATGAGCAGTTCTTC	CASSPQWQGGNEQFF
TRBD1	TRBJ2-7	many	TRBV6-5	TGTGCCAGCAGACGACAGGGCTCCTACGAGCAGTACTTC	CASRRQGSYEQYF
-	TRBJ2-3	few	TRBV5-1	TGCGCCAGCAGCTTGAGATCTGGGGGCACAGATACGCAGTATTTT	CASSLRSGGTDTQYF
-	TRBJ2-2	many	TRBV11-2	TGTGCCAGCAGCTTATCAGGGCTAACCGGGGAGCTGTTTTTT	CASSLSGLTGELFF
-	TRBJ1-3	few	TRBV28	TGTGCCAGCAGTTCCCCCGGGTTCTCATCCCCCTCTGGAAACACCATATATTTT	CASSSPGFSSPSGNTIYF
-	TRBJ2-3	few	TRBV9	TGTGCCAGCAGCGTAGTGACCGGTGCGGGGCGGACAGATACGCAGTATTTT	CASSVVTGAGRTDTQYF
-	TRBJ2-6	-	TRBV18	TGTGCCAGCTCACCCCAGACAGGTAACTCTGGGGCCAACGTCCTGACTTTC	CASSPQTGNSGANVLTF